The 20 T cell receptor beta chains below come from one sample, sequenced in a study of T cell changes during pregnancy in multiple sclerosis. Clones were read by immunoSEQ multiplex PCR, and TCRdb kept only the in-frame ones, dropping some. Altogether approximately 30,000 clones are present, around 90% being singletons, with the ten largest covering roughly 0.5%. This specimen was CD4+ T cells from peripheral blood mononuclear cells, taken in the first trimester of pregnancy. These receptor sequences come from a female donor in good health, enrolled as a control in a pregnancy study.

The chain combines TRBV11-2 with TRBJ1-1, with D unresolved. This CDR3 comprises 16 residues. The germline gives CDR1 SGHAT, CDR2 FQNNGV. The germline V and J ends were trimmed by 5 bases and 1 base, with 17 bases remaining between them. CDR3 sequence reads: CASSRTRGFGNTEAFF. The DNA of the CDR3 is TGTGCCAGCAGCCGCACGCGGGGTTTCGGGAACACTGAAGCTTTCTTT.

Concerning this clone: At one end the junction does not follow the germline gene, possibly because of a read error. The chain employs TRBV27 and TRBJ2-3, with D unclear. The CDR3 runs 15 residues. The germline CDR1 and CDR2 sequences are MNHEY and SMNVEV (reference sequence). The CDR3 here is CASSTRKLKCGYAVF. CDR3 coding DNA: TGTGCCAGCAGTACACGTAAACTAAAGTGCGGATACGCAGTATTT.

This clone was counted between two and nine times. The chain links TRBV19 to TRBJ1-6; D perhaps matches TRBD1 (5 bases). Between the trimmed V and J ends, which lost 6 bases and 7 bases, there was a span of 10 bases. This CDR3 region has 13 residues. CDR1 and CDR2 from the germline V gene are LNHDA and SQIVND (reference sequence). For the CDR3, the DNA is TGTGCCAGTAGCGACAGAAGAAATTCACCCCTCCACTTT. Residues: CASSDRRNSPLHF.

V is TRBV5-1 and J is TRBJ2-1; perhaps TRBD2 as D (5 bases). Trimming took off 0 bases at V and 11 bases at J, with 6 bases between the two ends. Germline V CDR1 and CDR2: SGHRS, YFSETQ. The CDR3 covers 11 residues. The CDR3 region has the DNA TGCGCCAGCAGCTTGGCGGGAAAGCAGTTCTTC. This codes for CASSLAGKQFF.

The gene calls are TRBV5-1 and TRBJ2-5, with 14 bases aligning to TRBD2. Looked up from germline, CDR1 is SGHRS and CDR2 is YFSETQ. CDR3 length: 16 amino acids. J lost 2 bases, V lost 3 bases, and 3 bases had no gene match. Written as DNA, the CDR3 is TGCGCCAGCAGCTCGGGACTAGCGGGGGCTCAAGAGACCCAGTACTTC. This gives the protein CASSSGLAGAQETQYF.

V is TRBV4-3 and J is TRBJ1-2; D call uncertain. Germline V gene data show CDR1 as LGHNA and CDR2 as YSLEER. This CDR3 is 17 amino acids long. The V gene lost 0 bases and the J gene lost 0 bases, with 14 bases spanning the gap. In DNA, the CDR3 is TGCGCCAGCAGCCAAGATCCCGGTGGAGGGCCTAACTATGGCTACACCTTC. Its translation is CASSQDPGGGPNYGYTF.

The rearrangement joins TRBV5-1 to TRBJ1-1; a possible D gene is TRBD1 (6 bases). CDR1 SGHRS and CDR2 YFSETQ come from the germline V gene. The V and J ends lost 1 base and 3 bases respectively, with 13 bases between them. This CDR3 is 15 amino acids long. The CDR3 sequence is CASSLLSRGDTEAFF. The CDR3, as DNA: TGCGCCAGCAGCTTGTTAAGCAGGGGCGACACTGAAGCTTTCTTT.

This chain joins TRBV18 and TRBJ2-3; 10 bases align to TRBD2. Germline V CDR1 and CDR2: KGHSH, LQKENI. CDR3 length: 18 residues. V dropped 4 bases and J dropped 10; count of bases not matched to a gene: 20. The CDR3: CASSHPGLAADPHGAQYF. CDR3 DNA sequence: TGTGCCAGCTCACACCCTGGACTAGCGGCGGATCCCCACGGGGCGCAGTATTTT.

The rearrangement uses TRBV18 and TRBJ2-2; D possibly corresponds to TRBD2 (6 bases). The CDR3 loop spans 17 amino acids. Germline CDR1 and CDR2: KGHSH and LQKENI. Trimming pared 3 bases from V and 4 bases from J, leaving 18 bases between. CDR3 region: CASSPRGYSAVTGELFF. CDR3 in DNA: TGTGCCAGCTCACCGCGGGGCTACAGCGCAGTCACCGGGGAGCTGTTTTTT.

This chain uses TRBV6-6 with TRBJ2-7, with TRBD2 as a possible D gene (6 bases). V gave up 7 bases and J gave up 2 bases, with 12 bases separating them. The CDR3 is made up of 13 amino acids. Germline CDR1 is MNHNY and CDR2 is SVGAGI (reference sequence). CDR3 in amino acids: CASTPPGAYEQYF. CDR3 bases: TGTGCCAGCACACCCCCGGGGGCCTACGAGCAGTACTTC.

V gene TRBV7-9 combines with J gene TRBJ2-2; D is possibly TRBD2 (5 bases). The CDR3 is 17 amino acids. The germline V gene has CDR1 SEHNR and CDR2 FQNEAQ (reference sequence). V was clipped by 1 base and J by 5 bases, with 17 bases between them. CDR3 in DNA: TGTGCCAGCAGCTTAGGAGGAGGCAGCCTAGGGACCGGGGAGCTGTTTTTT. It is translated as CASSLGGGSLGTGELFF.

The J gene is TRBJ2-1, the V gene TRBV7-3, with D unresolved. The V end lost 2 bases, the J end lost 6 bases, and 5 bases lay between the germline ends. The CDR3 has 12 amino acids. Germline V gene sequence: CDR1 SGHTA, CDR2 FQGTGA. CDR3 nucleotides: TGTGCCAGCAGCTTAGATAGCAATGAGCAGTTCTTC. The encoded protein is CASSLDSNEQFF.

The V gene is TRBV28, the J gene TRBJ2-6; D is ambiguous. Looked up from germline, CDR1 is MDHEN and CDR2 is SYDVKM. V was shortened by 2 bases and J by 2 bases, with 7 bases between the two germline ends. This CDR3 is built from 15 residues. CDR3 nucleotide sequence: TGTGCCAGCAGTTTAACGGCGGCTGGGGCCAACGTCCTGACTTTC. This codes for CASSLTAAGANVLTF.

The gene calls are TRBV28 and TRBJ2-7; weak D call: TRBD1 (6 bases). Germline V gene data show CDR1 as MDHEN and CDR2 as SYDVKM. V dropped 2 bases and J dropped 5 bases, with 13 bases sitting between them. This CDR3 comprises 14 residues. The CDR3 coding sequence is TGTGCCAGCAGTTTAATACAGGGTAACCACGAGCAGTACTTC. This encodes CASSLIQGNHEQYF.

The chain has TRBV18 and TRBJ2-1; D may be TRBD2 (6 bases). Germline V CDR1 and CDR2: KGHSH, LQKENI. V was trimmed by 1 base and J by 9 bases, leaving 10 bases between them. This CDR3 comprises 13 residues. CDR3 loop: CASSPRGEGEQFF. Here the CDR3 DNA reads TGTGCCAGCTCACCACGGGGGGAAGGTGAGCAGTTCTTC.

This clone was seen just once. CDR3 nucleotide sequence: TGTGCCTGGAGTCCAGGGCACGGTGAAAAACTGTTTTTT. It is translated as CAWSPGHGEKLFF. The rearrangement links TRBV30 to TRBJ1-4; weak D call: TRBD1 (5 bases). From germline, CDR1 is GTSNPN and CDR2 SVGIG (reference sequence). This CDR3 has 13 amino acids. V was cut by 2 bases and J by 7 bases, with 11 bases left in between.

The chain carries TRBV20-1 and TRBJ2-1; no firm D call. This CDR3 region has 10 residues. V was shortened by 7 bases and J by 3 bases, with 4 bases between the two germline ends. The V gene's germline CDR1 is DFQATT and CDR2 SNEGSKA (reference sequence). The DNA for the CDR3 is TGCAGTGGCTACTACAATGAGCAGTTCTTC. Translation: CSGYYNEQFF.

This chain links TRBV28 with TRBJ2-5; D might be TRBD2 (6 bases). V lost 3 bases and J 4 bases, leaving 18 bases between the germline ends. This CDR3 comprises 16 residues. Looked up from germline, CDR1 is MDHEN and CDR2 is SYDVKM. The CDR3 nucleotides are TGTGCCAGCAGTTTGGGCGGGGCCGGGGGAGGAGAGACCCAGTACTTC. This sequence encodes CASSLGGAGGGETQYF.

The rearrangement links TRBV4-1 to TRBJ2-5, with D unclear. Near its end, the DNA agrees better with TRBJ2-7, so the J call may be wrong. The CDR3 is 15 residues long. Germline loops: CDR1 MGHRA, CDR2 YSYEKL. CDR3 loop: CASSQENAVPYEQYF. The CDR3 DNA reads TGCGCCAGCAGCCAAGAAAACGCCGTCCCCTACGAGCAGTACTTC.

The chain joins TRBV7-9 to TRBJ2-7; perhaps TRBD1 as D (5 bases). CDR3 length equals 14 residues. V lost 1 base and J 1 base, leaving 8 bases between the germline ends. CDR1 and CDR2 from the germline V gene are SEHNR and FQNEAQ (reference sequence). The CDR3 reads CASSLGGTSYEQYF. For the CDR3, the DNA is TGTGCCAGCAGCTTAGGGGGCACGTCCTACGAGCAGTACTTC.